The entry below describes one T cell receptor beta chain. The target of this receptor is not known. Base qualities are missing; no much larger clone stands one base away. Each collaborating institution followed its own protocols to collect whole blood in K2EDTA tubes. For TCRbeta analysis, collaborators shipped samples as frozen whole blood, isolated PBMCs, or DNA extracted from either of those sample types. This record comes from a study of blood T cell repertoires in COVID-19 (TCRdb year 2020). Regarding the research as a whole: The collaborator samples originated in the United States, Italy and Spain and spanned the acute and convalescent phases of COVID-19. Nearly every sample came with metadata listing a de-identified subject ID, COVID-19 status, age in years and sex. The dataset comprised deeply sampled blood TCRbeta repertoires from subjects exposed to, actively infected with, or recovered from COVID-19. Where available, HLA class I and class II types were obtained from metadata supplied by the sample provider rather than from assay-based typing. The repertoires were made available in a free public database intended to serve as a resource for research on the immune response to SARS-CoV-2. The prospective study material was composed of cDNA or gDNA derived from T cells, B-cell-depleted T cells, or PBMCs. Samples came from the ongoing ImmuneRACE study (first 160 participants) plus 1,254 subjects from 6 global collaborators.

The CDR3 runs 13 amino acids, cysteine and phenylalanine included. The read is trimmed to its CDR3 DNA, 39 bases read in frame from base 1. CDR1 is given as MGHDK and CDR2 as SYGVNS, both from the germline V gene. A distance of 6 bases separates the germline ends of V and J, which lose 7 bases and 2 bases respectively. The immunoSEQ Assay, a bias-controlled multiplex PCR, was used to amplify TCRbeta CDR3 regions from genomic DNA. The authors processed their data as follows. Nucleated cell counts per sample were estimated from amplification of reference gene primers within the assay. Sequence reads were collapsed and filtered to measure the absolute abundance of every unique TCRbeta CDR3 rearrangement. Productive Simpson clonality was computed per sample as the square root of Simpson's diversity index over productive rearrangements. TCRdb limited this immuneACCESS table to in-frame rearrangements with V and J called. A share of clones is missing; checked studies link under half to unresolved V genes, and the rest is unexplained. V, J and clone size reflect that table, while D and trimming were determined from the DNA. The sample profile shows around 70,000 clones; approximately 83% of them were found once. The top ten clonotypes cover less than 15% of the sample.

Summary of the overall study and its limitations: The quantity of clinical and demographic metadata differed by source and by participant and was supplied without curation.

The sequence came from a human donor in a cohort sampled during active COVID-19. Sequenced: peripheral blood. The chain links TRBV25-1 with TRBJ2-6; the D gene is perhaps TRBD2, on 5 matching bases. The base sequence is TGTGCCAGCACCGGGGCTGGGGCCAACGTCCTGACTTTC. It specifies CASTGAGANVLTF.